This TCR beta chain was found in a study of cytomegalovirus exposure and HLA in healthy donors. Study background: According to later analysis, the same platform produced the 90 to 150 validation and around 730 first-cohort repertoires.

The CDR3 is made up of 16 amino acids. Per germline, CDR1 SGHVS and CDR2 FQNEAQ. V was cut by 0 bases and J by 0 bases, with 8 bases left in between. This table comes from immunoSEQ multiplex PCR, and its TCRdb copy is limited to in-frame clones, with some not included. The sample shows 59,000 or so clones, about 88% of them seen only once. What was sequenced was PBMCs. The receptor was isolated from a young woman in good health and CMV-seronegative. The V call is TRBV7-8, the J call TRBJ2-2, with D possibly matching TRBD1 (5 bases). CDR3 in amino acids: CASSLATATNTGELFF. The CDR3 DNA follows: TGTGCCAGCAGCTTAGCGACAGCTACGAACACCGGGGAGCTGTTTTTT.